This entry is about one T cell receptor beta chain. As yet, its antigen is unknown. The germline V gene encodes CDR1 SGHVS and CDR2 FNYEAQ. CDR3 length: 15 residues. V was pared by 6 bases and J by 8 bases, with 13 bases of the junction left unmatched. The sample is drawn from a study of siplizumab effects on memory and regulatory T cells. Notes on the study in general: There appeared to be greater diversity in naive T cells than in memory cells, and naive T cells seemed major contributors to the alloresponse.

Only in-frame clones appear in the TCRdb table, and some are missing; sequencing was by immunoSEQ multiplex PCR. The table includes around 110,000 clones, approximately 94% detected once. The chain recombines TRBV7-6 with TRBJ1-2, with 9 bases aligning to TRBD1. Specimen: non-Treg CD4+ T cells sorted from blood. This sequence originates from a human donor in good health. CDR3 DNA sequence: TGTGCCAGCAGTCCACCGGGACAGGGTCCGGTAGGCTACACCTTC. It translates to CASSPPGQGPVGYTF.